The 24 T cell receptor beta chains in this list originate from one sample, sequenced in a study of blood T cells in healthy people across ages (dated by TCRdb to about 2015). Libraries were made using 5' RACE. A second PCR of about 6 to 11 cycles was performed with a sample-barcoded 5' primer and a J-beta primer mix. Clones were called with MiXCR by TCRdb after fastp trimmed the public reads at Q25, and only in-frame beta chains were retained. Records with the same CDR3 protein are collapsed into one entry carrying the most frequent genes and DNA. This sample holds around 1,800,000 distinct CDR3 sequences; around 40% were observed only once. Under 30% of the sample is held by the ten biggest clonotypes. Source material: blood. These receptors all stem from a human donor in good health.

The chain is built from TRBV28 and TRBJ2-6; unclear D gene. The CDR3 has 15 amino acids. Trimming removed 3 bases from V and 1 base from J, with 7 bases in between. Germline assignment: CDR1 MDHEN and CDR2 SYDVKM. CDR3 region: CASSFLDSGANVLTF. The CDR3 coding sequence is TGTGCCAGCAGTTTTTTAGATTCTGGGGCCAACGTCCTGACTTTC.

V and J are TRBV2 and TRBJ1-2, with 7 nucleotides matching TRBD1. CDR3 length: 13 amino acids. CDR1 and CDR2 (germline): SNHLY, FYNNEI. J gave up 2 bases and V 5 bases, and 2 bases lay outside the gene matches. The CDR3 spells CASSMGQNYGYTF. The CDR3 DNA follows: TGTGCCAGCAGTATGGGACAGAACTATGGCTACACCTTC. The whole variable domain, remainder taken from reference TRBV2 and TRBJ1-2, is EPEVTQTPSHQVTQMGQEVILRCVPISNHLYFYWYRQILGQKVEFLVSFYNNEISEKSEIFDDQFSVERPDGSNFTLKIRSTKLEDSAMYFCASSMGQNYGYTFGSGTRLTVV.

In its sample, this clonotype was seen a few times. This rearrangement joins TRBV9 to TRBJ2-7; D assignment may be TRBD1 or TRBD2 (5 bases each). Germline V lookup: CDR1 SGDLS, CDR2 YYNGEE. The CDR3 extends over 15 amino acids. V was shortened by 0 bases and J by 4 bases, with 14 bases between the two germline ends. The CDR3 DNA is TGTGCCAGCAGCGTAGGGGCAGGGACCCAATACGAGCAGTACTTC. Residues: CASSVGAGTQYEQYF.

The CDR3 coding sequence is TGTGCCAGCAGCGCGGGTGCTAGCGGGGGCTACGAGCAGTACTTC. It specifies CASSAGASGGYEQYF. The chain is built from TRBV9 and TRBJ2-5, with TRBD2 identical over 10 bases. The last part of the DNA fits TRBJ2-7 better; the J call may be wrong. Germline values: CDR1 SGDLS, CDR2 YYNGEE. The CDR3 is made up of 15 amino acids.

The J gene is TRBJ1-1, the V gene TRBV7-9; unclear D gene. Germline V gene lookup returns CDR1 SEHNR and CDR2 FQNEAQ (reference sequence). CDR3 length: 14 amino acids. Between the trimmed V and J ends, which lost 1 base and 1 base, there was a span of 7 bases. The CDR3 spells CASSLDDKNTEAFF. As DNA, the CDR3 is TGTGCCAGCAGCTTAGACGACAAGAACACTGAAGCTTTCTTT.

The chain combines TRBV13 with TRBJ2-1; D might be TRBD1 or TRBD2, each matching 5 bases. Germline CDR1 PRHDT, CDR2 FYEKMQ (reference sequence). The CDR3 length is 15 residues. Trimming stripped 5 bases from V and 5 bases from J, with 16 bases between. Here the CDR3 reads CASSPENGDHNEQFF. The CDR3 region has the DNA TGTGCCAGCAGCCCCGAGAATGGGGACCACAATGAGCAGTTCTTC.

Many counts were recorded for this clonotype. V is TRBV7-9 and J is TRBJ1-1; possible D gene TRBD1, 6 bases. The ends were cut back, 3 bases at V and 4 bases at J, with 9 bases in the middle. Germline CDR1 SEHNR, CDR2 FQNEAQ (reference sequence). The CDR3 is 13 residues long. CDR3 sequence: CASSLGAGTEAFF. CDR3 in DNA: TGTGCCAGCAGCTTGGGGGCAGGCACTGAAGCTTTCTTT.

This clonotype was recorded a few times. The chain has TRBV24-1 and TRBJ1-2, with D tentatively TRBD1 (5 bases). Between the trimmed V and J ends, which lost 3 bases and 5 bases, there was a span of 9 bases. Per germline, CDR1 KGHDR and CDR2 SFDVKD. This CDR3 comprises 13 residues. The CDR3 is CATSDAGSYGYTF. The CDR3 DNA is TGTGCCACCAGTGATGCAGGGTCTTATGGCTACACCTTC.

The chain joins TRBV7-3 to TRBJ2-4; D may be TRBD1 (6 bases). Gene TRBJ2-7 matches the end of the DNA better, so the J call may be wrong. The CDR3 has 14 residues. Germline V lookup: CDR1 SGHTA, CDR2 FQGTGA. The CDR3 reads CASRVTTGSAEQYF. DNA for the CDR3: TGTGCCAGCAGGGTTACGACAGGATCGGCCGAGCAGTACTTC.

The chain employs TRBV7-8 and TRBJ2-6; TRBD2 might be the D (6 bases). Looked up from germline, CDR1 is SGHVS and CDR2 is FQNEAQ. The germline V and J ends were trimmed by 2 bases and 2 bases, with 10 bases remaining between them. This CDR3 is 16 amino acids long. The DNA for the CDR3 is TGTGCCAGCAGCTTACTTACGGGGGCTGGGGCCAACGTCCTGACTTTC. Translated, it gives CASSLLTGAGANVLTF.

This clonotype has more than one count but fewer than ten. The genes are TRBV27 and TRBJ2-5; no reliable D call. This CDR3 has 13 residues. With 5 bases removed from V and 7 bases from J, the gap between germline ends came to 14 bases. The germline V gene has CDR1 MNHEY and CDR2 SMNVEV (reference sequence). The CDR3 DNA sequence: TGTGCCAGCAGTGGGCAGCCCGCGAGGACCCAGTACTTC. It specifies CASSGQPARTQYF.

This clonotype was observed a few times. Written as DNA, the CDR3 is TGTGCCAGCAGGCCCCTCGGGCCAGACTATGGCTACACCTTC. This gives the protein CASRPLGPDYGYTF. The chain carries TRBV12-3 or TRBV12-4 and TRBJ1-2, with unresolved D. The CDR3 sequence is 14 residues long. Trimming shortened V by 6 bases and J by 3 bases, and 14 bases separated the two germline ends.

This clonotype has more than one count but fewer than ten. The chain employs TRBV29-1 and TRBJ2-5, with 10 positions matching TRBD1. CDR1 and CDR2 from the germline V gene are SQVTM and ANQGSEA. Losses at the gene ends were 0 bases for V and 2 bases for J; bases not matched to a gene: 3. This CDR3 has 15 amino acids. This CDR3 is CSVEEGQGNQETQYF. Here the CDR3 DNA reads TGCAGCGTTGAAGAGGGACAGGGGAATCAAGAGACCCAGTACTTC.

This clonotype was observed a handful of times. V gene TRBV20-1 combines with J gene TRBJ1-6, with D possibly being TRBD1 (6 bases). V lost 0 bases and J 7 bases, leaving 16 bases between the germline ends. The CDR3 loop spans 16 amino acids. Per the germline V gene, CDR1 is DFQATT and CDR2 is SNEGSKA (reference sequence). Here the CDR3 DNA reads TGCAGTGCTAGAGATAACAGGGTAGGAGGGAATTCACCCCTCCACTTT. Translating it yields CSARDNRVGGNSPLHF.

This clonotype was seen more than once but under ten times. As DNA, the CDR3 is TGCAGTGCCTCCTTCGGGGGGAGAAGCTATGGCTACACCTTC. Protein product: CSASFGGRSYGYTF. The V call is TRBV20-1, the J call TRBJ1-2; D perhaps matches TRBD1 (5 bases). This CDR3 contains 14 residues. V lost 6 bases and J lost 4, with 18 bases in between. Germline lookup yields CDR1 DFQATT and CDR2 SNEGSKA (reference sequence).

The rearrangement uses TRBV9 and TRBJ1-2; a possible D gene is TRBD1 (5 bases). CDR1 and CDR2 from the germline V gene are SGDLS and YYNGEE. V was trimmed by 3 bases and J by 0 bases, leaving 12 bases between them. The CDR3 sequence is 15 residues long. Here the CDR3 DNA reads TGTGCCAGCAGCGAGGGACCCAAGGCTAACTATGGCTACACCTTC. Translated: CASSEGPKANYGYTF.

To note about this clonotype: A junction end diverges from the germline sequence, so it may reflect a read error. The chain links TRBV10-2 to TRBJ2-2; 7 bases match TRBD2. The CDR3 has 17 residues. CDR1 WSHSY and CDR2 SAAADI come from the germline V gene. This chain's CDR3 is CASSESIGLEGTGELFF. As DNA, the CDR3 is TGCGCCAGCAGTGAGTCTATTGGACTAGAGGGCACCGGGGAACTGTTTTTT.

This clonotype has only a few counts. The chain is built from TRBV10-3 and TRBJ1-2, with D perhaps matching TRBD1 (6 bases). This CDR3 spans 13 amino acids. Trimming removed 3 bases from V and 6 bases from J, with 11 bases in between. Germline V lookup: CDR1 ENHRY, CDR2 SYGVKD. Written as DNA, the CDR3 is TGTGCCATCAGTGACAGGGGCAGTGATGGCTACACCTTC. It specifies CAISDRGSDGYTF.

Remarks on this clonotype: A read error may be the cause here, since a much bigger clone is one base away. V usage is TRBV15 and J usage is TRBJ2-5; D is ambiguous. Germline loops: CDR1 LNHNV, CDR2 YYDKDF (reference sequence). The CDR3 length is 12 residues. V was pared by 5 bases and J by 4 bases, with 8 bases between. CDR3 DNA sequence: TGTGCCACCAGCGTGGGTGGAGAGACCCAGTACTTC. The encoded protein is CATSVGGETQYF.

About this clonotype itself: At one end the junction does not follow the germline gene, possibly because of a read error. The V call is TRBV20-1, the J call TRBJ2-7; D gene unclear. CDR1 is DFQATT and CDR2 is SNEGSKA in the germline V gene (reference sequence). The CDR3 runs to 14 residues. CDR3 region: CSVRLTTIPYEQYF. DNA for the CDR3: TGCAGTGTTAGACTCACGACGATCCCCTACGAGCAGTACTTC.

This clonotype was seen more than once but under ten times. In DNA, the CDR3 is TGTGCCAGCAGCGGGGGGGCTTTGAGCACAGATACGCAGTATTTT. This gives the protein CASSGGALSTDTQYF. The chain recombines TRBV9 with TRBJ2-3; D may be TRBD1 or TRBD2 (6 bases each). CDR1 is SGDLS and CDR2 is YYNGEE in the germline V gene. Trimming removed 3 bases from V and 0 bases from J, with 11 bases in between. CDR3 length: 15 amino acids.

This chain joins TRBV20-1 and TRBJ2-7; 7 positions agree with TRBD2. The CDR3 totals 14 residues. CDR1 DFQATT and CDR2 SNEGSKA come from the germline V gene (reference sequence). V dropped 0 bases and J dropped 3; count of bases not matched to a gene: 5. The CDR3 bases are TGCAGTGCTAGAGATCTGGCTAGCGGCTACGAGCAGTACTTC. Encoded protein: CSARDLASGYEQYF.

This rearrangement joins TRBV4-3 to TRBJ2-3; perhaps D is TRBD1 or TRBD2 (6 bases each). This CDR3 contains 16 residues. CDR1 and CDR2 from the germline V gene are LGHNA and YSLEER. Trimming left V 0 bases short and J 1 base short, with 11 bases between. In DNA, the CDR3 is TGCGCCAGCAGCCAAGAGTGGGGGGCGCGCACAGATACGCAGTATTTT. Translation: CASSQEWGARTDTQYF.

The gene calls are TRBV9 and TRBJ2-3; D call uncertain. V dropped 0 bases and J dropped 0 bases, with 11 bases sitting between them. The CDR3 length is 16 residues. Germline V gene sequence: CDR1 SGDLS, CDR2 YYNGEE. Here the CDR3 reads CASSVVGGPSTDTQYF. CDR3 sequence (DNA): TGTGCCAGCAGCGTAGTCGGTGGACCTAGCACAGATACGCAGTATTTT.